This is a list of T cell receptor beta chains from one sample in a study of PD-1 and CTLA-4 blockade in melanoma. Clones were sequenced by immunoSEQ multiplex PCR, and TCRdb holds only the in-frame ones, with some missing. Of about 32,000 clones in the sample, less than 90% were seen once. The material was CD8+ T cells from peripheral blood, obtained from a patient given anti-PD-1 treatment. Source of these receptors: a human donor with melanoma. Each CDR3 is given with its conserved first and last residue. Fields, in order: D gene, V gene, J gene, clone size, CDR3 DNA, CDR3 protein. The D gene is left open where the match is weak. Rows give clone size only sometimes, using once, few, many, or a class for an expanded clone.

.,TRBV21-1,TRBJ1-2,.,TGTGCCAGCAGCAAAGTGGCGGAATTGTTGGGCTGGGTAGGGGGTGTCAACACCTTC,CASSKVAELLGWVGGVNTF
.,TRBV19,TRBJ2-2,few,TGTGCCAGTAGTTCTAGGTGGGAGCTGTTTTTT,CASSSRWELFF
.,TRBV9,TRBJ2-7,.,TGTGCCAGCAGCGTAGGGGGTCTTGGCGAGCAGTACTTC,CASSVGGLGEQYF
.,TRBV2,TRBJ1-5,.,TGTGCCAGCAGTGACTTGGAGGACAGCCCTAGGGAGCCCCAGCATTTT,CASSDLEDSPREPQHF
.,TRBV4-2,TRBJ1-1,few,TGTGCCAGCAGCCAAGGCTTGGAGGCTTTCTTT,CASSQGLEAFF
.,TRBV16,TRBJ1-4,.,TGTGCCAGCAGCCGACTGTTAACCGCAACTAATGAAAAACTGTTTTTT,CASSRLLTATNEKLFF
.,TRBV28,TRBJ2-1,.,TGTGCCAGCAGTTTATATTATGAGCAGTTCTTC,CASSLYYEQFF
.,TRBV27,TRBJ2-1,.,TGTGCCAGCAGTTTATACACAGGGTATGGTGTGCAGTTCTTC,CASSLYTGYGVQFF
.,TRBV12-3/TRBV12-4,TRBJ1-1,.,TGTGCCAGCACCTTGGGGGGCACTGAAGCTTTCTTT,CASTLGGTEAFF
.,TRBV7-6,TRBJ2-2,.,TGTGCCAGCAGCTTAGGTTCGGGGAGTACCGCGAACACCGGGGAGCTGTTTTTT,CASSLGSGSTANTGELFF